What follows describes a single TCR beta chain. The sample is drawn from a study of control samples from healthy donors and cancer patients. Trimming at V came to 4 bases and at J to 0 bases, leaving 6 bases not matched to a gene. Germline CDR1 is MNHNS and CDR2 is SASEGT. The CDR3 is 16 amino acids. Libraries were prepared by immunoSEQ multiplex PCR; TCRdb keeps only in-frame clonotypes and omits some of them. The data show about 38,000 clones, about four fifths seen once. The receptor was isolated from an older woman with lung cancer. The sequencing sample was made of PBMCs. The chain is built from TRBV6-1 and TRBJ2-1; 7 nucleotides match TRBD1. Written as DNA, the CDR3 is TGTGCCAGCAGTGGCAGGGGGATGAGCTCCTACAATGAGCAGTTCTTC. Amino acid sequence: CASSGRGMSSYNEQFF.